This T cell receptor beta chain was profiled in a study of blood T cells in healthy people across ages. Background on the study: Capture via template switching afforded approximately one barcoded beta molecule per two T cells.

The CDR3 consists of 17 residues. Germline V CDR1 and CDR2: LGHNA, YSLEER. Notes on this clonotype: Its antigen is unidentified. Germline and junction disagree at one end, which may indicate a read error.

Study-wide points: Among T cells, TCR beta diversity per million cells dropped roughly linearly as age rose.

The authors ran a second PCR of about 7 to 11 cycles using a sample-barcoded 5' primer and a J-beta primer mix. Researchers report that each sample yielded at least 2.5 million CDR3-containing paired-end reads. Each CDR3 protein gets one entry after TCRdb re-called the 5' RACE reads with MiXCR. The data contain under 850,000 distinct CDR3 sequences, roughly 34% of them seen just once; the ten biggest clones take up 13%. Samples each yielded at least 6 micrograms of total RNA. This clonotype was sampled from a man younger than 30 in good health. The V call is TRBV4-3, the J call TRBJ2-4, with a weak D call TRBD2 (7 bases). The sequenced sample consisted of blood. CDR3 in amino acids: CTSSQEVGGRAKNIQYF. Here the CDR3 DNA reads TGCACCAGCAGCCAAGAGGTGGGGGGGCGCGCCAAAAACATTCAGTACTTC.